This TCR beta chain was sequenced in a study of T cells after yellow fever vaccination. This clonotype came up many times. As yet, its antigen is unknown. Template switching with 5'RACE generated the TCR cDNA and added a universal primer site and UMIs. TCRdb called the 5' RACE reads again in MiXCR, with one record for every CDR3 protein. The sample contains roughly 340,000 distinct CDR3 sequences, almost 4% of which appear only once. Broader study findings: Abundant bulk-population clonotypes could contaminate the FACS-sorted repertoires. The secondary response showed a weaker magnitude and a faster peak, day 5 versus 15.

The CDR3 is 15 residues long. V was cut by 4 bases and J by 5 bases, with 18 bases left in between. Germline assignment: CDR1 SGDLS and CDR2 YYNGEE. The specimen comprised PBMCs, sampled 5 days after the yellow fever booster vaccination. This sequence originates from a man between 18 and 35 years old who received the YFV17D yellow fever vaccine. V and J are TRBV9 and TRBJ2-5, with D perhaps matching TRBD1 (6 bases). CDR3 loop: CASSPGEGSRETQYF. The CDR3 DNA is TGTGCCAGCAGCCCAGGGGAAGGCTCTCGGGAGACCCAGTACTTC.